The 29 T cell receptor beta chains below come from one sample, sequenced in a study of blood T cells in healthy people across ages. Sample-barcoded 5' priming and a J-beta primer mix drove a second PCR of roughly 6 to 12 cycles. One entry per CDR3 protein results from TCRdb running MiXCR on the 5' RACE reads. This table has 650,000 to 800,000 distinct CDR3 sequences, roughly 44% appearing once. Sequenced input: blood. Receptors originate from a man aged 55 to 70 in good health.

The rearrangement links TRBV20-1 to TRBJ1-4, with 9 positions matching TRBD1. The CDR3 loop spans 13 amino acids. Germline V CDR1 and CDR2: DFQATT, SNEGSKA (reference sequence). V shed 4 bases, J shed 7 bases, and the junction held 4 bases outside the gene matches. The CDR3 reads CSATVDRGEKLFF. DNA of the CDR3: TGCAGTGCTACCGTGGACAGGGGTGAAAAACTGTTTTTT.

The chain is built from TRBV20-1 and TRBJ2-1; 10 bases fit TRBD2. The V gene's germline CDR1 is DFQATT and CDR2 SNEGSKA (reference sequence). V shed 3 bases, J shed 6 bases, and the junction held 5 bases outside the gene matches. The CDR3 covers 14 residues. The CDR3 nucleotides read TGCAGTGCTAGCCAGCGGGGGGGCCGCAATGAGCAGTTCTTC. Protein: CSASQRGGRNEQFF.

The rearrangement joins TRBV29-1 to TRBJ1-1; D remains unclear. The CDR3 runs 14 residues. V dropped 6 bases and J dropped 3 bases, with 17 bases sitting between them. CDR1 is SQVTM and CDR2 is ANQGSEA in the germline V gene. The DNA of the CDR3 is TGCAGCGTCCGTGATTCCCCTCGCGACACTGAAGCTTTCTTT. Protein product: CSVRDSPRDTEAFF.

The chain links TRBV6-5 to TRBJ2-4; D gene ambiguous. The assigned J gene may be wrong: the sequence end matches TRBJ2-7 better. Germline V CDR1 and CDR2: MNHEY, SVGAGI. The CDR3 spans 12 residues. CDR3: CATHSYSYEQYF. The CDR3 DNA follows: TGTGCCACACACTCCTATTCCTACGAGCAGTACTTC.

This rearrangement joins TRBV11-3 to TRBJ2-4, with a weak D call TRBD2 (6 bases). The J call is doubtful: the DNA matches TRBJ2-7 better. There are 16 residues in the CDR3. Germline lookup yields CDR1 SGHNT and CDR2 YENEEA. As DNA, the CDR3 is TGTGCCAGCAGCTTGCGGGGCGATGTGTCTTTTTACGAGCAGTACTTC. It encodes CASSLRGDVSFYEQYF.

CDR3 nucleotides: TGTGCCAGCAGCCCAGGCGGGACAACCTACAATGAGCAGTACTTC. Protein product: CASSPGGTTYNEQYF. The chain couples TRBV7-2 to TRBJ2-1; the D call may be TRBD1 or TRBD2 (6 bases each). The J call may be wrong; the DNA end is better matched by TRBJ2-7. This CDR3 region has 15 residues. The germline V gene encodes CDR1 SGHTA and CDR2 FQGNSA.

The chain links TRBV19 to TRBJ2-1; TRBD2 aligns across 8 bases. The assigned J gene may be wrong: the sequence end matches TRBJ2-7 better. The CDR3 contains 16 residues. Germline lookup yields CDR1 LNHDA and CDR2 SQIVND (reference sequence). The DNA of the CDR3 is TGTGCCAGTAGTAAAGGCGGGGGGAGCTCCTACAATGAGCAGTACTTC. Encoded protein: CASSKGGGSSYNEQYF.

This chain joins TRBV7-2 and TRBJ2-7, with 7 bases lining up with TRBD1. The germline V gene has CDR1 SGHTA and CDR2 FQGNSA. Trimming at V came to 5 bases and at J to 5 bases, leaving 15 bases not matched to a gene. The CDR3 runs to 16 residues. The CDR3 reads CASSPFGRQGVNEQYF. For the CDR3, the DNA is TGTGCCAGCAGCCCTTTCGGCCGACAGGGTGTCAACGAGCAGTACTTC.

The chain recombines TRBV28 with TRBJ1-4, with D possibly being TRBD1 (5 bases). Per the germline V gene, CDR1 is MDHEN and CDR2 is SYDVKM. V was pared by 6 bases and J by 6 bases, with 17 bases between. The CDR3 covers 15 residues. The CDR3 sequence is CASSLRGPRDEKLFF. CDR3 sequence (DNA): TGTGCCAGCAGCCTCCGGGGCCCCAGGGATGAAAAACTGTTTTTT.

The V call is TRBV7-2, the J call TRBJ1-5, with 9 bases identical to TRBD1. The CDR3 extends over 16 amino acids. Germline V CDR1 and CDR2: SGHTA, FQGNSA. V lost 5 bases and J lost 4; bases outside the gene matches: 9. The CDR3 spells CASSAAGQGNNQPQHF. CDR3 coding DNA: TGTGCCAGCAGCGCAGCCGGACAGGGGAATAATCAGCCCCAGCATTTT.

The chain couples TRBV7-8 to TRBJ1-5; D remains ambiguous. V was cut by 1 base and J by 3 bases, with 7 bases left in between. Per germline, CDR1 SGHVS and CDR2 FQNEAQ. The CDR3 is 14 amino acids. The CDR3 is CASSLEQFNQPQHF. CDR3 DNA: TGTGCCAGCAGCTTAGAGCAGTTCAATCAGCCCCAGCATTTT.

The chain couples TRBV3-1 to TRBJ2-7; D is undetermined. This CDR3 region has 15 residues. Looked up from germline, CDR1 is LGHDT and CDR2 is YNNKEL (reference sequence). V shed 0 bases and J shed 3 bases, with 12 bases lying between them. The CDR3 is CASSQEGNVSYEQYF. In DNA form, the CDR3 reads TGTGCCAGCAGCCAAGAGGGAAACGTAAGCTACGAGCAGTACTTC.

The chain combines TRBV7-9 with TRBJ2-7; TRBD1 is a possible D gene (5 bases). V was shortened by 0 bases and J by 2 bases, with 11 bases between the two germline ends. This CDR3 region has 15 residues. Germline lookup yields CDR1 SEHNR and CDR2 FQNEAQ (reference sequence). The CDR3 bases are TGTGCCAGCAGCTTAGCCGCAGGGAACACCTACGAGCAGTACTTC. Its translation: CASSLAAGNTYEQYF. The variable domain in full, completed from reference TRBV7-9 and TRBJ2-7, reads DTGVSQNPRHKITKRGQNVTFRCDPISEHNRLYWYRQTLGQGPEFLTYFQNEAQLEKSRLLSDRFSAERPKGSFSTLEIQRTEQGDSAMYLCASSLAAGNTYEQYFGPGTRLTVT.

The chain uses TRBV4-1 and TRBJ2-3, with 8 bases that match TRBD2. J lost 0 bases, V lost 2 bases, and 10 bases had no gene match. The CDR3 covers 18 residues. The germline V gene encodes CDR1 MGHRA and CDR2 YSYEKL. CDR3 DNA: TGCGCCAGCAGCCAATTTTATGGCGGGGGGCCGAGCACAGATACGCAGTATTTT. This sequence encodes CASSQFYGGGPSTDTQYF.

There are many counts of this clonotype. The CDR3 spells CSARVRTGRTDTQYF. The CDR3 DNA sequence: TGCAGTGCTAGAGTTAGGACAGGGAGGACAGATACGCAGTATTTT. V usage is TRBV20-1 and J usage is TRBJ2-3; TRBD1 matches at 8 bases. The CDR3 extends over 15 amino acids. Unmatched junction bases numbered 6, after V lost 1 base and J lost 3 bases. Germline values: CDR1 DFQATT, CDR2 SNEGSKA (reference sequence).

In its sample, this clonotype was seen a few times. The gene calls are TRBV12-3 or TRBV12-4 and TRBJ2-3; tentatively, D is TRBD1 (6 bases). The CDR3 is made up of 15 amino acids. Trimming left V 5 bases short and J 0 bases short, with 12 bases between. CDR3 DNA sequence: TGTGCCAGCAGTGGGGGCAGAGCGAGCACAGATACGCAGTATTTT. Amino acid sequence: CASSGGRASTDTQYF.

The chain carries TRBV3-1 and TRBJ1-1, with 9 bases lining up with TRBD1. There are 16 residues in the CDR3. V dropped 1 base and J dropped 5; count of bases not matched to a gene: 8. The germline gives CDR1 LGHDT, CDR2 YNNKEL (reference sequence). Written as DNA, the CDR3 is TGTGCCAGCAGCCAAGCTTCAGGACAGGGGCGGACTGAAGCTTTCTTT. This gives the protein CASSQASGQGRTEAFF.

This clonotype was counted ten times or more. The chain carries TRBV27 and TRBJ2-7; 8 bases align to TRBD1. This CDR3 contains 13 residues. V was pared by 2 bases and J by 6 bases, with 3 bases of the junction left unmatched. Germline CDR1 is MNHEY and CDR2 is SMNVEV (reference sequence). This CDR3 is CASSLRTGLEQYF. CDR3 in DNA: TGTGCCAGCAGTTTAAGGACAGGGCTCGAGCAGTACTTC.

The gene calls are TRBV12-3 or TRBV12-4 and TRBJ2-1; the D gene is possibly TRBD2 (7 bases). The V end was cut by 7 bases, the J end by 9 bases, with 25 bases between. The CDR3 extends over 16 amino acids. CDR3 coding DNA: TGTGCCAGCATCCTACGAGGGGGGGGGGCCGTGGCTGAGCAGTTCTTC. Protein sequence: CASILRGGGAVAEQFF.

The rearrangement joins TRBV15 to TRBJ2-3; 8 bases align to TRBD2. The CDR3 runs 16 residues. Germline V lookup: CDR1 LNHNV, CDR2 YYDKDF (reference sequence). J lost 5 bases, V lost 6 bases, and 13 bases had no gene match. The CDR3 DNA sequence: TGTGCCACCAGAGGCCCTACCGGGGGGGGTGTAGATACGCAGTATTTT. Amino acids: CATRGPTGGGVDTQYF.

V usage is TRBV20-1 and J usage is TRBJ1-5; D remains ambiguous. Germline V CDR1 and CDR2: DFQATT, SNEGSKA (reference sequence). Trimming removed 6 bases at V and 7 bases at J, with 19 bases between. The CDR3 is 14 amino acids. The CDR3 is CSAFLVGLGQPQHF. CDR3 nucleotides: TGCAGTGCATTCCTTGTCGGGTTAGGGCAGCCCCAGCATTTT.

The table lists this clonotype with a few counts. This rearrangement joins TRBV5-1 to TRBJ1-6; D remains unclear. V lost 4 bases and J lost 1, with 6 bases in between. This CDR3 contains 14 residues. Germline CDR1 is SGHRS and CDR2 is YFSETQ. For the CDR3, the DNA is TGCGCCAGCAGCCCAGATTCCTATAATTCACCCCTCCACTTT. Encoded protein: CASSPDSYNSPLHF. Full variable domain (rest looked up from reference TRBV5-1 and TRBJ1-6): KAGVTQTPRYLIKTRGQQVTLSCSPISGHRSVSWYQQTPGQGLQFLFEYFSETQRNKGNFPGRFSGRQFSNSRSEMNVSTLELGDSALYLCASSPDSYNSPLHFGNGTRLTVT.

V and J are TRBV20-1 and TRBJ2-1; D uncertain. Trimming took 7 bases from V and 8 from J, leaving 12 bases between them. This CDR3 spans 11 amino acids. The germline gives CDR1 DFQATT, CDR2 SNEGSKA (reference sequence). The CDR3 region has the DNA TGCAGTGTTCAGGTGTCGGATGAGCAGTTCTTC. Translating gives CSVQVSDEQFF.

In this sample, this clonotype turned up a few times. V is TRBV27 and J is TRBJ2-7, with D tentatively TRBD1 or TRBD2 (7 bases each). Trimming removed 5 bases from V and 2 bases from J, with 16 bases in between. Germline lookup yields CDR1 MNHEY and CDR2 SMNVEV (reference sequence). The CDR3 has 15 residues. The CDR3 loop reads CASSPRGGLTYEQYF. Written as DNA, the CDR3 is TGTGCCAGCAGTCCCAGGGGGGGGCTGACCTACGAGCAGTACTTC.

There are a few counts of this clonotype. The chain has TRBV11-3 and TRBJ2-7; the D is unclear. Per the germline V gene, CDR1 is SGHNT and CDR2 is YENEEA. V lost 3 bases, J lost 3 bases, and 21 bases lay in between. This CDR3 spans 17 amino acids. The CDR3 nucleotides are TGTGCCAGCAGCTTCTCCGGCGTCGTGATTGGGTACTACGAGCAGTACTTC. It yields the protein CASSFSGVVIGYYEQYF. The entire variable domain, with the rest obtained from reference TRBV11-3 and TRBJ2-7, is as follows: EAGVVQSPRYKIIEKKQPVAFWCNPISGHNTLYWYLQNLGQGPELLIRYENEEAVDDSQLPKDRFSAERLKGVDSTLKIQPAELGDSAVYLCASSFSGVVIGYYEQYFGPGTRLTVT.

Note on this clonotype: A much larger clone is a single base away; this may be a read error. The CDR3 bases are TGCGCCAGCAGCCCCGGGACAGCCTACGAGCGGTACTTC. It yields the protein CASSPGTAYERYF. The V and J genes are TRBV5-1 and TRBJ2-7, with TRBD1 identical over 7 bases. CDR1 is SGHRS and CDR2 is YFSETQ in the germline V gene. The CDR3 length is 13 residues.

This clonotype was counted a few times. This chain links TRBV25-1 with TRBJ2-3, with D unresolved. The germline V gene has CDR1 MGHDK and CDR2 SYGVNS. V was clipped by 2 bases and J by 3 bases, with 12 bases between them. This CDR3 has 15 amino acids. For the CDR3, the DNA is TGTGCCAGCAGTGAACAAGAGACAAGAACAGATACGCAGTATTTT. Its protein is CASSEQETRTDTQYF.

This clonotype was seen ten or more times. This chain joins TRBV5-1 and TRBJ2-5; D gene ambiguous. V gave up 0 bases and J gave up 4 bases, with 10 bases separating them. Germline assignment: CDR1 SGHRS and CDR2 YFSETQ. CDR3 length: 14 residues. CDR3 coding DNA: TGCGCCAGCAGCTTGGCCCCAACGGGAGAGACCCAGTACTTC. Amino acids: CASSLAPTGETQYF.

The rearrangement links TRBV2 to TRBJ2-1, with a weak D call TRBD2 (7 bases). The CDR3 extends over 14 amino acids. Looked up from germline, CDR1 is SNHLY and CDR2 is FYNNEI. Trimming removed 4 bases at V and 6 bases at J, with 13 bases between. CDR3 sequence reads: CASSAAGAGNEQFF. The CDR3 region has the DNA TGTGCCAGCAGTGCGGCGGGGGCGGGCAATGAGCAGTTCTTC.